These 17 T cell receptor beta chains share one sample of origin, sequenced in a study of blood T cell repertoires in COVID-19. Assay used: immunoSEQ multiplex PCR; TCRdb lists only in-frame clones, some missing. The sample yields about 80,000 clones, roughly 78% seen once. Specimen: peripheral blood. The receptors shown here come from a human donor in a cohort sampled during active COVID-19.

The chain links TRBV5-1 to TRBJ2-1; 7 bases line up with TRBD1. The ends lost 4 bases at V and 8 bases at J; junction bases unmatched: 9. The CDR3 is made up of 14 amino acids. Per germline, CDR1 SGHRS and CDR2 YFSETQ. The CDR3 DNA reads TGCGCCAGCAGCGAGGGACAGCCTTGGGATGAGCAGTTCTTC. The encoded protein is CASSEGQPWDEQFF.

The CDR3 DNA follows: TGTGCCAGCAGTATCTCGAATACAGGGCTCTTCACCGGGGAGCTGTTTTTT. It translates to CASSISNTGLFTGELFF. The V and J genes are TRBV28 and TRBJ2-2; D may be TRBD1 (6 bases). CDR3 size: 17 residues. Trimming shortened V by 5 bases and J by 4 bases, and 20 bases separated the two germline ends. CDR1 is MDHEN and CDR2 is SYDVKM in the germline V gene. The whole variable domain, remainder taken from reference TRBV28 and TRBJ2-2, is DVKVTQSSRYLVKRTGEKVFLECVQDMDHENMFWYRQDPGLGLRLIYFSYDVKMKEKGDIPEGYSVSREKKERFSLILESASTNQTSMYLCASSISNTGLFTGELFFGEGSRLTVL.

The V and J genes are TRBV6-1 and TRBJ2-3; no clear D gene. The ends were cut back, 3 bases at V and 6 bases at J, with 4 bases in the middle. CDR1 and CDR2 (germline): MNHNS, SASEGT. The CDR3 is 11 residues long. CDR3 in DNA: TGTGCCAGCAGTGAGGCCGATACGCAGTATTTT. Protein sequence: CASSEADTQYF.

The rearrangement joins TRBV10-2 to TRBJ2-1; the match to TRBD1 covers 7 bases. Germline trimming cut 2 bases from V and 4 bases from J; bases unmatched to any gene: 5. Per germline, CDR1 WSHSY and CDR2 SAAADI. This CDR3 is 15 amino acids long. For the CDR3, the DNA is TGCGCCAGCAGTGAGACGACAGGGAAGTACAATGAGCAGTTCTTC. Protein: CASSETTGKYNEQFF.

The chain carries TRBV6-1 and TRBJ2-3; 7 bases match TRBD1. Germline assignment: CDR1 MNHNS and CDR2 SASEGT. With 2 bases clipped from V and 5 bases from J, the junction kept 7 bases outside the gene matches. The length of the CDR3 is 15 residues. This chain's CDR3 is CASSEQRGLGDTQYF. The CDR3 bases are TGTGCCAGCAGTGAACAAAGGGGGCTTGGAGATACGCAGTATTTT.

The chain joins TRBV6-5 to TRBJ2-5; no clear D gene. This CDR3 spans 12 amino acids. From germline, CDR1 is MNHEY and CDR2 SVGAGI. The germline V and J ends were trimmed by 4 bases and 5 bases, with 8 bases remaining between them. Here the CDR3 reads CASSLREETQYF. DNA of the CDR3: TGTGCCAGCAGTTTACGCGAGGAGACCCAGTACTTC.

The chain has TRBV7-2 and TRBJ1-4; D unresolved. Trimming took off 5 bases at V and 8 bases at J, with 9 bases between the two ends. Per the germline V gene, CDR1 is SGHTA and CDR2 is FQGNSA. This CDR3 region has 12 residues. The chain's CDR3 is CASSSPWEKLFF. The CDR3 region has the DNA TGTGCCAGCAGCAGCCCATGGGAAAAACTGTTTTTT.

V is TRBV19 and J is TRBJ2-2; 9 bases agree with TRBD1. J lost 6 bases, V lost 4 bases, and 9 bases had no gene match. CDR1 is LNHDA and CDR2 is SQIVND in the germline V gene (reference sequence). The CDR3 sequence is 16 residues long. CDR3 nucleotide sequence: TGTGCCAGTAGTAGGAAGGGACAGGGATTTTCCGGGGAGCTGTTTTTT. Amino acids: CASSRKGQGFSGELFF.

This clone was observed a few times. This chain uses TRBV6-6 with TRBJ1-1; D is undetermined. The germline gives CDR1 MNHNY, CDR2 SVGAGI (reference sequence). Trimming shortened V by 8 bases and J by 0 bases, and 4 bases separated the two germline ends. This CDR3 spans 11 amino acids. The CDR3 sequence is CASGVNTEAFF. DNA of the CDR3: TGTGCCAGCGGAGTGAACACTGAAGCTTTCTTT.

The chain couples TRBV2 to TRBJ2-1, with D unclear. This CDR3 is built from 13 residues. Trimming left V 2 bases short and J 7 bases short, with 9 bases between. Germline V gene lookup returns CDR1 SNHLY and CDR2 FYNNEI. In DNA, the CDR3 is TGTGCCAGCAGTGAATGGGCCGAGAATGAGCAGTTCTTC. The encoded protein is CASSEWAENEQFF.

The V gene is TRBV19, the J gene TRBJ2-7, with 7 bases fitting TRBD2. The trim removed 5 bases at V and 0 bases at J, leaving 4 bases unmatched. This CDR3 spans 14 amino acids. CDR1 and CDR2 (germline): LNHDA, SQIVND (reference sequence). The CDR3 loop is CASSARGSSYEQYF. CDR3 sequence (DNA): TGTGCCAGTAGTGCGCGGGGGTCCTCCTACGAGCAGTACTTC.

The chain has TRBV29-1 and TRBJ2-6, with TRBD2 as a possible D gene (6 bases). Germline assignment: CDR1 SQVTM and CDR2 ANQGSEA. CDR3 length equals 16 residues. V was trimmed by 4 bases and J by 1 base, leaving 14 bases between them. The CDR3 DNA reads TGCAGCGTTGCCCTATCGGGACTGTCTGGGGCCAACGTCCTGACTTTC. This sequence encodes CSVALSGLSGANVLTF.

The table lists this clone with a count of one. The V gene is TRBV14, the J gene TRBJ2-6; maybe TRBD1 (5 bases). V lost 0 bases and J lost 2, with 11 bases in between. From germline, CDR1 is SGHDN and CDR2 FVKESK. CDR3 length: 17 amino acids. The CDR3 DNA reads as TGTGCCAGCAGCCAAGATTGGGGCATGGCTGGGGCCAACGTCCTGACTTTC. It encodes CASSQDWGMAGANVLTF.

This clone was recorded at least ten times. The chain carries TRBV16 and TRBJ2-1; 7 bases align to TRBD2. Germline CDR1 and CDR2: KGHSY and FQNENV. CDR3 length: 13 amino acids. V lost 5 bases to trimming and J lost 7 bases; unmatched junction nucleotides: 5. The CDR3 coding sequence is TGTGCCAGCAGCTACGGGGGAGGGAATGAGCAGTTCTTC. Its protein is CASSYGGGNEQFF. The whole variable domain, remainder taken from reference TRBV16 and TRBJ2-1, is GEEVAQTPKHLVRGEGQKAKLYCAPIKGHSYVFWYQQVLKNEFKFLISFQNENVFDETGMPKERFSAKCLPNSPCSLEIQATKLEDSAVYFCASSYGGGNEQFFGPGTRLTVL.

The gene calls are TRBV6-5 and TRBJ1-1; 7 bases line up with TRBD1. This CDR3 region has 13 residues. The germline V gene has CDR1 MNHEY and CDR2 SVGAGI. J gave up 6 bases and V 6 bases, and 7 bases lay outside the gene matches. The CDR3 nucleotides read TGTGCCAGCAGGGTGGCAGGGGGTCCTGAAGCTTTCTTT. It translates to CASRVAGGPEAFF.

The CDR3 region has the DNA TGCAGCGCCCTGGGGGGGAATTCTGGGGCCAACGTCCTGACTTTC. Translated, it gives CSALGGNSGANVLTF. The chain combines TRBV29-1 with TRBJ2-6, with 7 bases aligning to TRBD2. This CDR3 has 15 residues. Losses at the gene ends were 7 bases for V and 1 base for J; bases not matched to a gene: 7. Per germline, CDR1 SQVTM and CDR2 ANQGSEA.

V is TRBV10-3 and J is TRBJ1-5, with a weak D call TRBD1 (5 bases). V lost 11 bases to trimming and J lost 5 bases, with 13 bases between them. The CDR3 spans 12 residues. Germline CDR1 reads ENHRY; CDR2 reads SYGVKD. CDR3 amino acids: CAFPQGDQPQHF. CDR3 in DNA: TGTGCCTTCCCCCAGGGCGATCAGCCCCAGCATTTT.